These 21 T cell receptor beta chains were sequenced from one sample in a study of blood T cell repertoires in COVID-19. The repertoire was sequenced with immunoSEQ multiplex PCR; TCRdb's copy has only in-frame clones and lacks some. The sample has about 300,000 clones, about 91% seen once. Input material: peripheral blood. Every receptor here comes from a woman aged 25 to 39 who had recovered from COVID-19.

The sample holds one count of this clone. The chain recombines TRBV10-3 with TRBJ2-6, with D unclear. V lost 3 bases and J lost 0, with 12 bases in between. Germline values: CDR1 ENHRY, CDR2 SYGVKD. The CDR3 has 17 amino acids. The CDR3 DNA follows: TGTGCCATCAGTGACAGGATGGAAACCTCTGGGGCCAACGTCCTGACTTTC. Translated, it gives CAISDRMETSGANVLTF.

The chain uses TRBV18 and TRBJ2-2, with a possible D match to TRBD1 (5 bases). The CDR3 length is 13 residues. Trimming left V 2 bases short and J 6 bases short, with 7 bases between. Germline CDR1 is KGHSH and CDR2 is LQKENI. CDR3 protein: CASSPKGAGELFF. The CDR3 DNA reads TGTGCCAGCTCACCAAAAGGGGCCGGGGAGCTGTTTTTT.

The chain joins TRBV19 to TRBJ1-2; 8 bases line up with TRBD1. The CDR3 has 14 amino acids. Germline trimming cut 6 bases from V and 1 base from J; bases unmatched to any gene: 4. Germline-derived CDR1 and CDR2 are LNHDA and SQIVND (reference sequence). This CDR3 is CASRPTGVNYGYTF. CDR3 DNA: TGTGCCAGTAGGCCGACAGGGGTTAACTATGGCTACACCTTC.

The chain joins TRBV12-5 to TRBJ2-3; a weak D match, TRBD2 (5 bases). There are 14 residues in the CDR3. The V and J ends lost 2 bases and 1 base respectively, with 7 bases between them. Germline values: CDR1 LGHNT, CDR2 FRNRAP. This chain's CDR3 is CASGLTEGTDTQYF. CDR3 DNA: TGTGCTAGTGGTTTGACGGAGGGCACAGATACGCAGTATTTT.

The chain uses TRBV6-2 or TRBV6-3 and TRBJ2-5; 11 nucleotides line up with TRBD2. V lost 2 bases, J lost 0 bases, and 2 bases stayed unmatched. The CDR3 runs 16 residues. The V gene's germline CDR1 is MNHEY and CDR2 SVGEGT. CDR3 loop: CASSYAGLADQETQYF. DNA of the CDR3: TGTGCCAGCAGTTACGCGGGACTAGCGGACCAAGAGACCCAGTACTTC.

V and J are TRBV7-2 and TRBJ2-4, with TRBD2 as a possible D gene (5 bases). The CDR3 is 14 residues long. Germline-derived CDR1 and CDR2 are SGHTA and FQGNSA. V dropped 5 bases and J dropped 3 bases, with 11 bases sitting between them. The CDR3 protein is CASSGGPDKNIQYF. CDR3 DNA: TGTGCCAGCAGCGGAGGACCGGACAAAAACATTCAGTACTTC.

This sequence joins TRBV11-2 and TRBJ1-5; no definite D call. CDR3 length: 12 residues. The V end lost 5 bases, the J end lost 9 bases, and 11 bases lay between the germline ends. Germline CDR1 SGHAT, CDR2 FQNNGV. The DNA for the CDR3 is TGTGCCAGCAGCAGATTGGCAGGGCCCCAGCATTTT. Amino acids: CASSRLAGPQHF.

The genes are TRBV7-2 and TRBJ2-6, with D possibly being TRBD1 (5 bases). Trimming removed 5 bases from V and 0 bases from J, with 14 bases in between. The V gene's germline CDR1 is SGHTA and CDR2 FQGNSA. CDR3 length equals 17 residues. The CDR3 loop is CASSEYDSPSGANVLTF. For the CDR3, the DNA is TGTGCCAGCAGCGAATATGACAGCCCCTCTGGGGCCAACGTCCTGACTTTC.

This chain's CDR3 is CASGWGGDTEAFF. As DNA, the CDR3 is TGTGCCAGCGGGTGGGGGGGCGACACTGAAGCTTTCTTT. The chain links TRBV12-3 or TRBV12-4 to TRBJ1-1; D may be TRBD1 (6 bases). The V and J ends lost 8 bases and 3 bases respectively, with 13 bases between them. The CDR3 totals 13 residues.

The J gene is TRBJ2-2, the V gene TRBV3-1 (or the pseudogene TRBV3-2); TRBD1 agrees at 8 bases. Germline-derived CDR1 and CDR2 are LGHDT and YNNKEL (reference sequence). Trimming cost V 1 base and J 4 bases; bases outside gene matches: 5. CDR3 length equals 16 residues. The CDR3 is CASSQARTGRTGELFF. CDR3 sequence (DNA): TGTGCCAGCAGCCAAGCCAGGACAGGGCGCACCGGGGAGCTGTTTTTT.

The V and J genes are TRBV5-1 and TRBJ2-7, with no clear D. There are 13 residues in the CDR3. Trimming pared 0 bases from V and 3 bases from J, leaving 7 bases between. The germline CDR1 and CDR2 sequences are SGHRS and YFSETQ. CDR3 loop: CASSLGLYYEQYF. The CDR3 DNA reads as TGCGCCAGCAGCTTGGGCCTCTACTACGAGCAGTACTTC.

The chain couples TRBV28 to TRBJ2-7; TRBD1 might be the D (6 bases). This CDR3 region has 15 residues. CDR1 and CDR2 (germline): MDHEN, SYDVKM. Trimming cost V 4 bases and J 3 bases, with 16 bases left between them. In nucleotides, the CDR3 is TGTGCCAGCAGTTCTACCGGGACACTTTACTACGAGCAGTACTTC. The encoded protein is CASSSTGTLYYEQYF.

The J gene is TRBJ2-5, the V gene TRBV28, with TRBD1 matching 8 bases. V was clipped by 6 bases and J by 4 bases; unmatched bases: 13. The CDR3 contains 16 residues. The germline V gene encodes CDR1 MDHEN and CDR2 SYDVKM. The CDR3 coding sequence is TGTGCCAGCAGCAAAGGACAGGGTTTGAGGAGAGAGACCCAGTACTTC. It codes for CASSKGQGLRRETQYF.

As for this clone: One end of the junction varies from germline; a read error may be responsible. The genes are TRBV6-5 and TRBJ2-7, with 7 bases identical to TRBD1. CDR1 MNHEY and CDR2 SVGAGI come from the germline V gene. This CDR3 contains 16 residues. The CDR3 loop reads CASSHSTGTATYEQYF. The CDR3 DNA sequence: TGTGCCAGCAGTCACTCTACCGGGACAGCGACTTACGAGCAGTACTTC.

V gene TRBV6-5 combines with J gene TRBJ1-4, with TRBD1 matching 8 bases. Germline V lookup: CDR1 MNHEY, CDR2 SVGAGI. The ends lost 6 bases at V and 6 bases at J; junction bases unmatched: 0. This CDR3 has 12 residues. The CDR3 here is CASRQGDEKLFF. The DNA for the CDR3 is TGTGCCAGCAGACAGGGGGATGAAAAACTGTTTTTT.

The chain joins TRBV19 to TRBJ2-7; 7 bases match TRBD1. CDR1 and CDR2 from the germline V gene are LNHDA and SQIVND (reference sequence). Trimming cost V 4 bases and J 2 bases; bases outside gene matches: 8. The CDR3 covers 15 residues. The CDR3 DNA follows: TGTGCCAGTAGTACCTCATACAGGGGAACCTACGAGCAGTACTTC. Its translation: CASSTSYRGTYEQYF.

J is TRBJ2-1 and V is TRBV28, with D tentatively TRBD2 (6 bases). Germline values: CDR1 MDHEN, CDR2 SYDVKM. V was clipped by 4 bases and J by 3 bases, with 19 bases between them. The CDR3 loop spans 17 amino acids. The CDR3, as DNA: TGTGCCAGCAGTTCACGAACGCTGGGAGGTGGCTACAATGAGCAGTTCTTC. It translates to CASSSRTLGGGYNEQFF.

The gene calls are TRBV7-2 and TRBJ1-2; TRBD1 is a possible D gene (5 bases). The CDR3 runs 13 residues. The V end lost 5 bases, the J end lost 2 bases, and 9 bases lay between the germline ends. The germline V gene encodes CDR1 SGHTA and CDR2 FQGNSA. CDR3 coding DNA: TGTGCCAGCAGCCAAGACAGAAACTATGGCTACACCTTC. Translation: CASSQDRNYGYTF.

The genes are TRBV30 and TRBJ1-4; no definite D call. Trimming cost V 4 bases and J 8 bases, with 20 bases left between them. The germline V gene has CDR1 GTSNPN and CDR2 SVGIG (reference sequence). This CDR3 spans 15 amino acids. The CDR3 loop is CAWTKLGQWEEKLFF. CDR3 coding DNA: TGTGCCTGGACAAAGTTGGGTCAGTGGGAGGAAAAACTGTTTTTT.

In nucleotides, the CDR3 is TGTGCCAGCAGCCAGGGCTATAATGAAAAACTGTTTTTT. It codes for CASSQGYNEKLFF. V is TRBV27 and J is TRBJ1-4; possible D gene TRBD1, 5 bases. V was trimmed by 6 bases and J by 4 bases, leaving 9 bases between them. Germline CDR1 is MNHEY and CDR2 is SMNVEV (reference sequence). CDR3 size: 13 residues.

The chain couples TRBV4-3 to TRBJ2-1; TRBD2 matches 10 bases. This CDR3 has 20 amino acids. Germline values: CDR1 LGHNA, CDR2 YSLEER. V was clipped by 2 bases and J by 2 bases; unmatched bases: 15. The CDR3 DNA reads as TGCGCCAGCAGCCAATTCCTCTCGGCTAGCGGGGGCCAAACCTACAATGAGCAGTTCTTC. This translates into CASSQFLSASGGQTYNEQFF.